This T cell receptor beta chain was identified during a study of T-cell memory formation after mild COVID-19. CDR1 DFQATT and CDR2 SNEGSKA come from the germline V gene (reference sequence). The CDR3 covers 13 residues. V lost 0 bases to trimming and J lost 6 bases, with 9 bases between them. As regards this clonotype: Its antigen remains unidentified.

Overall study findings and caveats: Memory cells collected pre-infection included some clones that later responded, suggesting cross-reactive memory joined. Clones that got smaller from day 15 to 85 had even CD4/CD8, while clones growing later tipped toward CD4+. The main location of contracting CD4+ clones was CM and EM, and that of contracting CD8+ clones was EMRA.

Libraries for TCRalpha and TCRbeta carried sample barcodes and unique molecular identifiers via 5'RACE. TCRdb called the 5' RACE reads again in MiXCR, with one record for every CDR3 protein. The sample lists about 140,000 distinct CDR3 sequences; more than 14% were seen once. The sample taken for sequencing was PBMCs or a T cell subset sorted from them (not recorded which). The sequence came from an adult woman who had mild COVID-19 (a few samples of this study predate the infection). Cell type and time point are not known. The gene calls are TRBV20-1 and TRBJ2-1; D is unclear. The DNA of the CDR3 is TGCAGTGCTAGAGACCCGATGGCCAATGAGCAGTTCTTC. Protein product: CSARDPMANEQFF.